This TCR beta chain appears in the sequencing data of a study of T cell responses to AZD1222 COVID-19 vaccine. Study as a whole: Pooled samples include second doses given at about 4 or 12 weeks.

Study outcomes and limitations: With two AZD1222 doses given, Spike-specific TCR breadth and depth both rose. Donors skewed white British and female; clonal diversity was possibly underestimated. Sampling that yielded the repertoires occurred only after the peak T cell response.

CDR3 length: 13 residues. V was trimmed by 8 bases and J by 4 bases, leaving 14 bases between them. CDR1 is WSHSY, CDR2 SAAADI, per germline. Of note for this clone: Its target is not known.

TCRdb's table, derived via immunoSEQ multiplex PCR, lists solely in-frame clones and lacks some. The sample carries about 130,000 clones, around 86% recorded once. The TCR was taken from an adult in good health. Source: peripheral blood, taken on day 0 of AZD1222 vaccination. The rearrangement joins TRBV10-2 to TRBJ1-1; D unresolved. The CDR3 sequence is CASGTVSGTEAFF. CDR3 in DNA: TGCGCCAGCGGTACGGTCTCAGGCACTGAAGCTTTCTTT.